A few counts support the clone carrying this T cell receptor (beta chain). Its specificity is unknown. The CDR3 is made up of 15 amino acids. V shed 0 bases and J 5 bases; nucleotides not matched to a gene: 6. Germline V gene sequence: CDR1 MNHEY, CDR2 SVGAGI. Authors' methods: To classify distant metastasis in papillary thyroid cancer, a model was built from CDR3 differences across clinicopathological groups. TCRdb reprocessed the PCR reads using MiXCR. These V and J calls derive from TCRdb rather than the authors' analysis. The sample includes 15,000 to 17,000 clones, roughly 21% of them seen just once. Ahead of thyroid surgery, no patient had received treatment of any kind. The source of the sample is a study of metastatic and nonmetastatic thyroid tumors. Study as a whole: Malignant thyroid and benign thyroid patients provided blood and tumor or nodule tissue whose repertoires were compared. Study-wide results and limits: In both blood and tumor samples, TCR beta diversity was reported significantly higher for malignant than benign nodules.

This rearrangement joins TRBV6-5 to TRBJ2-7; 8 nucleotides align to TRBD1. Sequenced sample: tumor tissue. The source of this sequence is a female donor with papillary thyroid cancer or a benign thyroid nodule (not recorded which). Some clones in this sample may be carry-over from other donors' samples. CDR3 DNA sequence: TGTGCCAGCAGTTACTCTTTGGCAGGGGGCAACGAGCAGTACTTC. It is translated as CASSYSLAGGNEQYF.